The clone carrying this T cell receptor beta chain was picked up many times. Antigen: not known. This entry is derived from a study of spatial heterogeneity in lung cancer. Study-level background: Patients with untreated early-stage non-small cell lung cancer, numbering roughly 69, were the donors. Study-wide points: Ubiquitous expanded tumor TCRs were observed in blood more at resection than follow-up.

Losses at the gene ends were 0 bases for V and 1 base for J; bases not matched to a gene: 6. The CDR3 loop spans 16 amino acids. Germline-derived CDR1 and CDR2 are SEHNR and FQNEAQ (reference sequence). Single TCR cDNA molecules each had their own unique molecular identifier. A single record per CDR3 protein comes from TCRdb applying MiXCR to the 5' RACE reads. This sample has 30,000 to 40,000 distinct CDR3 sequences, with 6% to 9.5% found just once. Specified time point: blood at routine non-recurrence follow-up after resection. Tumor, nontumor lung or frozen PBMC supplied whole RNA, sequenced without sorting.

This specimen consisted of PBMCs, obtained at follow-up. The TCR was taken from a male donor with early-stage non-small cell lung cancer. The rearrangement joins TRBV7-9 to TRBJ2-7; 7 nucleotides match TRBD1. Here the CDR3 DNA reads TGTGCCAGCAGCTTAGCAACCGGGACAGCTTCCTACGAGCAGTACTTC. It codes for CASSLATGTASYEQYF.